The clone carrying this T cell receptor (beta chain) came up many times. What it recognizes is unknown. This entry belongs to a study of early T cells in non-severe SARS-CoV-2 infection. Across the whole study: Bulk RNA taken from unsorted whole blood was sequenced, leaving chains unpaired.

Germline assignment: CDR1 MNHEY and CDR2 SVGAGI. Trimming left V 6 bases short and J 5 bases short, with 13 bases between. This CDR3 comprises 13 residues. Study conclusions and caveats: VDJdb matching favored anti-spike CD8 responses, missing private and CD4 specificities.

Each cDNA molecule carried a unique molecular identifier. TCRdb reprocessed the 5' RACE reads via MiXCR and lists one record per CDR3 protein. This table has tens of thousands of distinct CDR3 sequences, 4% to 4.5% appearing once. The sequence was collected from an adult who was a healthcare worker with PCR-confirmed SARS-CoV-2 infection or an uninfected control (not recorded which). The chain links TRBV6-5 to TRBJ1-1; D gene unclear. What was sequenced was whole blood. CDR3 region: CASSEWGGTEAFF. DNA of the CDR3: TGTGCCAGCAGCGAGTGGGGTGGGACTGAAGCTTTCTTT.